Following are 25 T cell receptor beta chains from one sample sequenced in a study of cytomegalovirus exposure and HLA in healthy donors. The PCR contained 60 Vbeta and 13 Jbeta primers. Clones were read by immunoSEQ multiplex PCR, and TCRdb kept only the in-frame ones, dropping some. Of approximately 200,000 clones in the sample, around 79% were seen once. The sequencing sample was made of PBMCs. All receptors derive from a woman between 18 and 29 years old in good health and CMV-seronegative.

The V call is TRBV11-2, the J call TRBJ1-2; no clear D gene. V was shortened by 5 bases and J by 8 bases, with 15 bases between the two germline ends. Germline V gives CDR1 SGHAT, CDR2 FQNNGV. The CDR3 totals 13 residues. CDR3 loop: CASSPGTAGGYTF. The CDR3 region has the DNA TGTGCCAGCAGCCCAGGCACAGCGGGGGGCTACACCTTC.

The V call is TRBV30, the J call TRBJ1-5, with a weak D call TRBD1 (5 bases). Trimming cost V 1 base and J 6 bases, with 13 bases left between them. CDR3 length equals 14 residues. Germline CDR1 GTSNPN, CDR2 SVGIG (reference sequence). The chain's CDR3 is CAWSGRAGSQPQHF. In DNA form, the CDR3 reads TGTGCCTGGAGTGGCAGGGCGGGAAGTCAGCCCCAGCATTTT.

The chain is built from TRBV19 and TRBJ1-1; D is perhaps TRBD1 (5 bases). V lost 7 bases and J lost 1, with 13 bases in between. The CDR3 runs to 14 residues. The germline V gene encodes CDR1 LNHDA and CDR2 SQIVND (reference sequence). The DNA for the CDR3 is TGTGCCAGTACTGCGGGACCCACGAACACTGAAGCTTTCTTT. As protein: CASTAGPTNTEAFF.

The V and J genes are TRBV7-2 and TRBJ2-2, with a tentative D call TRBD2 (5 bases). The CDR3 spans 16 residues. CDR1 is SGHTA and CDR2 is FQGNSA in the germline V gene. V lost 5 bases, J lost 5 bases, and 18 bases lay in between. This CDR3 is CASSLTSTIQTGELFF. DNA of the CDR3: TGTGCCAGCAGCCTAACCTCGACTATCCAGACCGGGGAGCTGTTTTTT.

The genes are TRBV7-8 and TRBJ2-2, with D unresolved. The V gene's germline CDR1 is SGHVS and CDR2 FQNEAQ. The CDR3 is 18 residues long. Trimming removed 2 bases from V and 6 bases from J, with 22 bases in between. This CDR3 is CASSLTAIVWAQAGELFF. The CDR3 coding sequence is TGTGCCAGCAGCTTAACGGCTATTGTGTGGGCGCAAGCCGGGGAGCTGTTTTTT.

The rearrangement uses TRBV6-1 and TRBJ1-2; D gene ambiguous. CDR3 length: 13 amino acids. Trimming pared 2 bases from V and 1 base from J, leaving 5 bases between. Germline values: CDR1 MNHNS, CDR2 SASEGT. This chain's CDR3 is CASSERVNYGYTF. The CDR3 DNA reads TGTGCCAGCAGTGAACGGGTTAACTATGGCTACACCTTC.

The gene calls are TRBV6-1 and TRBJ1-1; D gene ambiguous. V was pared by 4 bases and J by 2 bases, with 8 bases between. This CDR3 comprises 13 residues. From germline, CDR1 is MNHNS and CDR2 SASEGT. The CDR3 spells CASSGRPNTEAFF. CDR3 in DNA: TGTGCCAGCAGTGGGAGACCTAACACTGAAGCTTTCTTT.

The chain uses TRBV5-4 and TRBJ2-7; 7 bases are shared with TRBD1. This CDR3 spans 14 amino acids. V dropped 3 bases and J dropped 5; count of bases not matched to a gene: 8. The germline gives CDR1 SGHNT, CDR2 YYREEE (reference sequence). Here the CDR3 DNA reads TGTGCCAGCAGCTCCGACAGGGATGGGCACGAGCAGTACTTC. This encodes CASSSDRDGHEQYF.

This chain joins TRBV19 and TRBJ2-3, with D possibly TRBD1 on 5 matching bases. Germline values: CDR1 LNHDA, CDR2 SQIVND (reference sequence). This CDR3 is 15 amino acids long. Trimming took 4 bases from V and 4 from J, leaving 15 bases between them. The CDR3 DNA is TGTGCCAGTAGTAGGGGCAGGGTAGGAGCAGATACGCAGTATTTT. Protein: CASSRGRVGADTQYF.

V gene TRBV23-1 combines with J gene TRBJ1-5; D unclear. TRBV23-1 is sorted into the ORF group, with uncertain function. Trimming took off 4 bases at V and 4 bases at J, with 11 bases between the two ends. This CDR3 comprises 14 residues. The CDR3 loop is CASSRAQQNQPQHF. In nucleotides, the CDR3 is TGCGCCAGCAGTCGGGCCCAGCAGAATCAGCCCCAGCATTTT.

The V gene is TRBV7-9, the J gene TRBJ2-7; weak D call: TRBD2 (5 bases). The CDR3 is 13 residues long. Germline V lookup: CDR1 SEHNR, CDR2 FQNEAQ (reference sequence). V was trimmed by 5 bases and J by 7 bases, leaving 15 bases between them. The CDR3 loop reads CASSPPGIGEQYF. For the CDR3, the DNA is TGTGCCAGCAGCCCGCCGGGGATAGGGGAGCAGTACTTC.

This chain connects TRBV27 to TRBJ1-1, with D perhaps matching TRBD1 (6 bases). Germline V gives CDR1 MNHEY, CDR2 SMNVEV (reference sequence). The CDR3 loop spans 13 amino acids. Between the trimmed V and J ends, which lost 4 bases and 1 base, there was a span of 7 bases. CDR3 residues: CASSSTGNTEAFF. In nucleotides, the CDR3 is TGTGCCAGCAGTTCGACAGGGAACACTGAAGCTTTCTTT.

This clone showed up just a few times. J is TRBJ1-5 and V is TRBV19, with D tentatively TRBD1 (5 bases). V lost 6 bases, J lost 1 base, and 13 bases lay in between. Germline V CDR1 and CDR2: LNHDA, SQIVND (reference sequence). This CDR3 spans 15 amino acids. CDR3 DNA sequence: TGTGCCAGTAGGGTCAGGGTCGAAAGCAATCAGCCCCAGCATTTT. Translating gives CASRVRVESNQPQHF.

The CDR3 loop is CASSLGLAGGEQYF. CDR3 nucleotide sequence: TGTGCCAGCAGCCTGGGACTAGCGGGGGGAGAGCAGTACTTC. V gene TRBV7-2 combines with J gene TRBJ2-7, with TRBD2 matching 15 bases. The trim removed 5 bases at V and 7 bases at J, leaving 3 bases unmatched. Per germline, CDR1 SGHTA and CDR2 FQGNSA. The CDR3 has 14 residues. The complete variable domain, with remaining parts taken from reference TRBV7-2 and TRBJ2-7, reads GAGVSQSPSNKVTEKGKDVELRCDPISGHTALYWYRQSLGQGLEFLIYFQGNSAPDKSGLPSDRFSAERTGGSVSTLTIQRTQQEDSAVYLCASSLGLAGGEQYFGPGTRLTVT.

The CDR3 spells CASSEYRGLAGDTYEQYF. In nucleotides, the CDR3 is TGTGCCAGCAGTGAATATCGGGGACTAGCGGGGGACACCTACGAGCAGTACTTC. The chain uses TRBV25-1 and TRBJ2-7, with 14 bases that match TRBD2. V shed 0 bases and J 2 bases; nucleotides not matched to a gene: 6. CDR3 length equals 18 residues. The V gene's germline CDR1 is MGHDK and CDR2 SYGVNS.

This clone was seen a handful of times. The CDR3 bases are TGTGCCAGCAGCTTAGGGGGGCATGGCAATCAGCCCCAGCATTTT. It codes for CASSLGGHGNQPQHF. The V call is TRBV7-2, the J call TRBJ1-5; weak D call: TRBD1 (6 bases). V lost 1 base, J lost 2 bases, and 9 bases lay in between. The CDR3 covers 15 residues. Germline V CDR1 and CDR2: SGHTA, FQGNSA.

This clone was counted a few times. J is TRBJ1-1 and V is TRBV27, with a possible D match to TRBD1 (6 bases). The CDR3 sequence is 15 residues long. V was shortened by 3 bases and J by 0 bases, with 11 bases between the two germline ends. Germline V CDR1 and CDR2: MNHEY, SMNVEV (reference sequence). As DNA, the CDR3 is TGTGCCAGCAGTTTGACCGGACAGTTGAACACTGAAGCTTTCTTT. It specifies CASSLTGQLNTEAFF.

This chain links TRBV6-1 with TRBJ1-1; unclear D gene. Germline V gene sequence: CDR1 MNHNS, CDR2 SASEGT. CDR3 length: 14 residues. V was shortened by 6 bases and J by 0 bases, with 11 bases between the two germline ends. The CDR3 here is CASRTKTLNTEAFF. CDR3 nucleotide sequence: TGTGCCAGCAGGACAAAGACGCTGAACACTGAAGCTTTCTTT.

The chain has TRBV9 and TRBJ2-7, with 8 bases fitting TRBD1. This CDR3 is 16 amino acids long. Trimming removed 2 bases from V and 0 bases from J; junction bases left unmatched: 7. CDR1 is SGDLS and CDR2 is YYNGEE in the germline V gene. The CDR3 coding sequence is TGTGCCAGCAGCGTGGGACCAGGACAGGGCTCCTACGAGCAGTACTTC. Amino acids: CASSVGPGQGSYEQYF.

This clone showed up just a few times. The chain links TRBV28 to TRBJ2-7; possibly TRBD2 for D (6 bases). V shed 5 bases and J shed 4 bases, with 12 bases lying between them. The CDR3 extends over 13 amino acids. Germline values: CDR1 MDHEN, CDR2 SYDVKM. As DNA, the CDR3 is TGTGCCAGCAGTCACCGGGACTTATACGAGCAGTACTTC. Translation gives CASSHRDLYEQYF.

The V call is TRBV6-5, the J call TRBJ1-4; the match to TRBD1 covers 7 bases. The CDR3 sequence is 14 residues long. From germline, CDR1 is MNHEY and CDR2 SVGAGI. Unmatched junction bases numbered 9, after V lost 6 bases and J lost 8 bases. The CDR3 region has the DNA TGTGCCAGCAGGCAAGGGGGCCTTGGCGAAAAACTGTTTTTT. Protein: CASRQGGLGEKLFF.

The rearrangement links TRBV5-1 to TRBJ2-3; 8 bases map to TRBD1. The CDR3 spans 14 residues. Germline V gene data show CDR1 as SGHRS and CDR2 as YFSETQ. V shed 0 bases, J shed 4 bases, and the junction held 1 base outside the gene matches. The DNA for the CDR3 is TGCGCCAGCAGCTTGGTGGGACAGGCAGATACGCAGTATTTT. It codes for CASSLVGQADTQYF.

This chain joins TRBV7-6 and TRBJ1-1, with D uncertain. Germline V gives CDR1 SGHVS, CDR2 FNYEAQ. With 5 bases removed from V and 1 base from J, the gap between germline ends came to 11 bases. The CDR3 consists of 14 residues. CDR3 residues: CASSVGRGNTEAFF. CDR3 DNA: TGTGCCAGCAGCGTAGGACGGGGGAACACTGAAGCTTTCTTT.

The rearrangement links TRBV6-1 to TRBJ1-2, with a possible D match to TRBD1 (5 bases). V shed 6 bases and J shed 5 bases, with 19 bases lying between them. The CDR3 has 15 residues. Germline CDR1 MNHNS, CDR2 SASEGT. The DNA of the CDR3 is TGTGCCAGCAGGTCACGGGTCAGGGATGTGTATGGCTACACCTTC. Its translation: CASRSRVRDVYGYTF.

The V gene is TRBV5-1, the J gene TRBJ1-4; no reliable D call. Germline V gives CDR1 SGHRS, CDR2 YFSETQ. Trimming stripped 0 bases from V and 4 bases from J, with 7 bases between. This CDR3 is 14 amino acids long. The CDR3 nucleotides are TGCGCCAGCAGCTTGGAAAACAATAATGAAAAACTGTTTTTT. Encoded protein: CASSLENNNEKLFF.